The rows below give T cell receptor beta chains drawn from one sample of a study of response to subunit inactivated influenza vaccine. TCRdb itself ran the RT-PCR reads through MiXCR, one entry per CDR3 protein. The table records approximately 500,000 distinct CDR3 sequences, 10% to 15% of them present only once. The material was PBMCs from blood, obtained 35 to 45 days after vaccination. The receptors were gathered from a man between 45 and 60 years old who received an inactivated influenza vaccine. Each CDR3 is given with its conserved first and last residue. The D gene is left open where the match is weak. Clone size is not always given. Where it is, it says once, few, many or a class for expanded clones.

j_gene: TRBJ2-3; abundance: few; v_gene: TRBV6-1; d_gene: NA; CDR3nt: TGTGCCAGCACCTGGACCGGGGACACAGATACGCAGTATTTT; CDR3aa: CASTWTGDTDTQYF
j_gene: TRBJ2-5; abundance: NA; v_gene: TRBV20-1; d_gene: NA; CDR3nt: TGCAGTGCACACAGTGGGGGGTCGGCGAAGGAGACCCAGTACTTC; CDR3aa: CSAHSGGSAKETQYF
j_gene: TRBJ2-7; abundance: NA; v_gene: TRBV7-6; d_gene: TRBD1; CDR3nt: TGTGCCAGCAGTTTGAGACAGGGGACCTACGAGCAGTACTTC; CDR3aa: CASSLRQGTYEQYF
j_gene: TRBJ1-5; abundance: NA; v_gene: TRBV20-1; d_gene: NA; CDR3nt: TGCAGTGCTAGGGGGGGGGACATCCATCAGCCCCAGCATTTT; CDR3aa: CSARGGDIHQPQHF
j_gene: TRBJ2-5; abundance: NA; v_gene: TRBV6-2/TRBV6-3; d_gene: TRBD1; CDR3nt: TGTGCCAGCACCATAGGACAGGCGGTGGAGACCCAGTACTTC; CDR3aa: CASTIGQAVETQYF
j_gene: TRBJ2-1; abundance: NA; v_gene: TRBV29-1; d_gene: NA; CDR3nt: TGCAGCGTGACAGACTTGAATGAGCAGTTCTTC; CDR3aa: CSVTDLNEQFF
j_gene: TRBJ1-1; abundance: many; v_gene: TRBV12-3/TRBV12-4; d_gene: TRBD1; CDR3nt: TGTGCCAGCAGAGGACAGGGATGGACTGAAGCTTTCTTT; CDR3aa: CASRGQGWTEAFF
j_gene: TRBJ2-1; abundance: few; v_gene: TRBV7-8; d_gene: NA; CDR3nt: TGTGCCAGCAGACTAGCTGGTTGGGAGCAGTTCTTC; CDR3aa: CASRLAGWEQFF
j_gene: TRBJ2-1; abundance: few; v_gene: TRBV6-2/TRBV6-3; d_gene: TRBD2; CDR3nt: TGTGCCAGCTCTTACGGGACTAGCGGGAGACGCGGGCAGTTCTTC; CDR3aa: CASSYGTSGRRGQFF
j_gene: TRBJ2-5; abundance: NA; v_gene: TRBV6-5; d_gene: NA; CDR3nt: TGTGCCAGCAGTTACTCAAGATCCCAAGAGACCCAGTACTTC; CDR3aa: CASSYSRSQETQYF
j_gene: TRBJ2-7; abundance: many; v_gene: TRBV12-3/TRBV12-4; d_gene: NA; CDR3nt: TGTGCCAGCAGTGTATTGCCCTTCGAGCAGTACTTC; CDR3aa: CASSVLPFEQYF
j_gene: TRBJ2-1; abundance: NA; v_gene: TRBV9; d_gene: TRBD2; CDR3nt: TGTGCCAGCAGCGTCGGGACTAGCTTCCACAATGAGCAGTTCTTC; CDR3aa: CASSVGTSFHNEQFF
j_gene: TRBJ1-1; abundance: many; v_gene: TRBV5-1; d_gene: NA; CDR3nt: TGCGCCAGCAGCCTCGGACAAAGGACACCGAACACTGAAGCTTTCTTT; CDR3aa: CASSLGQRTPNTEAFF
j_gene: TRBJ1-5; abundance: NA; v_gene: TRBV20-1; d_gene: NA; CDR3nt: TGCAGTGCTAGAGTGGGGGACGGTCAGCCCCAGCATTTT; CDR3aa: CSARVGDGQPQHF
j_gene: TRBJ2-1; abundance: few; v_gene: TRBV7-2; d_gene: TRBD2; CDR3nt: TGTGCCAGCAGCTTAGACAGGACTAGCGGTTCCTGGGGGCAGTTCTTC; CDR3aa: CASSLDRTSGSWGQFF
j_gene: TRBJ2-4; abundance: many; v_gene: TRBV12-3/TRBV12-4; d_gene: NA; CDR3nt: TGTGCCAGCAGTCCGGGGGCCAGGGACAAAAACATTCAGTACTTC; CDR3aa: CASSPGARDKNIQYF
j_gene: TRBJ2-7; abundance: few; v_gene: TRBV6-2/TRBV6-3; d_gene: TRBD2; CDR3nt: TGTGCCAGCAGCCCCGGGACTAGCGGGAGGAACTCCTACGAGCAGTACTTC; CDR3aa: CASSPGTSGRNSYEQYF
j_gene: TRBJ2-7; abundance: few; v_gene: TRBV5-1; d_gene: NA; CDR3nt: TGCGCCAGCAGCTTGAACAGCCACTACGAGCAGTACTTC; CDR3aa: CASSLNSHYEQYF
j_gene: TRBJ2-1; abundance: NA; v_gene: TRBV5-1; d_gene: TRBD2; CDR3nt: TGCGCCAGCAGCTACAATAGCGGGGGTGAGTCCTACAATGAGCAGTTCTTC; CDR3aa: CASSYNSGGESYNEQFF
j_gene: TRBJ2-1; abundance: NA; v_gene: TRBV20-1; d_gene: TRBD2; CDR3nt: TGCAGTGCTAGCTTGGCGGGAGGCCGCAATGAGCAGTTCTTC; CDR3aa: CSASLAGGRNEQFF
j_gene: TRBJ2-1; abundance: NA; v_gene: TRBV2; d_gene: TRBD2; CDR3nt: TGTGCCAGCAGTCGCCGGGGACTAGCGGGAGAAGGTTGGTTGAATGAGCAGTTCTTC; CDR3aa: CASSRRGLAGEGWLNEQFF
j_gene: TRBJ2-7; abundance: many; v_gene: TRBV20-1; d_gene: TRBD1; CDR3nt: TGCAGTGCTAGAGCACGGACAGGGGGTTTCTACGAGCAGTACTTC; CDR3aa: CSARARTGGFYEQYF
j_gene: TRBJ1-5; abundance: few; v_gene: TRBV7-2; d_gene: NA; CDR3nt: TGTGCCAGCAGCTTAGCGGGGTTCGGCAATCAGCCCCAGCATTTT; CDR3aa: CASSLAGFGNQPQHF
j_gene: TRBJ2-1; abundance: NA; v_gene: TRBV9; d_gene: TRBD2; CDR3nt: TGTGCCAGCAGCGTAGAACCGGGAGGGACCTACAATGAGCAGTTCTTC; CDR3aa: CASSVEPGGTYNEQFF
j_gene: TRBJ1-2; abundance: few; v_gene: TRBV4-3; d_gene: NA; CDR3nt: TGCGCCAGCAGCCAAGAGGGTAATTTGCATTATGGCTACACCTTC; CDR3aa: CASSQEGNLHYGYTF
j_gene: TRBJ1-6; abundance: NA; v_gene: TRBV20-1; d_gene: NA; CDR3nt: TGCAGTGCTGAGAAGGACTCCTATAATTCACCCCTCCACTTT; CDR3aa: CSAEKDSYNSPLHF
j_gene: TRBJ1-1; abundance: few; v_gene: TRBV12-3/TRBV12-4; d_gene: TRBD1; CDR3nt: TGTGCCAGCAGTCCGGGGGGACAGTTTAACACTGAAGCTTTCTTT; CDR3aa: CASSPGGQFNTEAFF
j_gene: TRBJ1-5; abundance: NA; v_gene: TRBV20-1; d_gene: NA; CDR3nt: TGCAGTGCCGTAAGAGGGAGGAACAATCAGCCCCAGCATTTT; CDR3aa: CSAVRGRNNQPQHF
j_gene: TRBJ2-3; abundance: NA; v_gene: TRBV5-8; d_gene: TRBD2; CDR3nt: TGTGCCAGCAGCTTGAGTGGCGGGGGGACAGATACGCAGTATTTT; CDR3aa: CASSLSGGGTDTQYF
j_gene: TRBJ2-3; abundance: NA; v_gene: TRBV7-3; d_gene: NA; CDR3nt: TGTGCCAGCAGCCCCTCAAGCTTGAGGTCTACGCAGTATTTT; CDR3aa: CASSPSSLRSTQYF
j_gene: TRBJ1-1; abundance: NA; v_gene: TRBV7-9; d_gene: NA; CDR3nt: TGTGCCAGCAGCCCAGACGGGGGATTGAACACTGAAGCTTTCTTT; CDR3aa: CASSPDGGLNTEAFF
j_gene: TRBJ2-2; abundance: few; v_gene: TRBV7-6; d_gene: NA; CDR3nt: TGTGCCAGCAGCTTAGAGTGGCACTTGAACACCGGGGAGCTGTTTTTT; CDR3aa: CASSLEWHLNTGELFF
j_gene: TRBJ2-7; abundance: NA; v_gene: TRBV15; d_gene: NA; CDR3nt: TGTGCCACCAGCAGAGCCCTAGAAACGTCCTACGAGCAGTACTTC; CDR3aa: CATSRALETSYEQYF
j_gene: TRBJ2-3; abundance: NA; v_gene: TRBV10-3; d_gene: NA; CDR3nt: TGTGCCATCAGAGGGACGGGAACAGATACGCAGTATTTT; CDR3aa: CAIRGTGTDTQYF
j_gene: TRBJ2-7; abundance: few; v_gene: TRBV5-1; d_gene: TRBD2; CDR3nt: TGCGCCAGCAGCTCGGTAGCGGGGGCCGTAGCCTACGAGCAGTACTTC; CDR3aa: CASSSVAGAVAYEQYF
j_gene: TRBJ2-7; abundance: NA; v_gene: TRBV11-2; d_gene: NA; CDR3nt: TGTGCCAGCAGTCTGACACCCCGGGACGAGCAGTACTTC; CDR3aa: CASSLTPRDEQYF
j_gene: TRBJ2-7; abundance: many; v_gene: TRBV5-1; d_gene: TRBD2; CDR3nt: TGCGCCAGCAGCCAATCGACTAGCGGGAGGGCGTACGAGCAGTACTTC; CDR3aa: CASSQSTSGRAYEQYF
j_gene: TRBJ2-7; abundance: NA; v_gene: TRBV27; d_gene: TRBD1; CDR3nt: TGTGCCAGCAGTTCGACAGGGCTTGTGGGGGAGCAGTACTTC; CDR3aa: CASSSTGLVGEQYF
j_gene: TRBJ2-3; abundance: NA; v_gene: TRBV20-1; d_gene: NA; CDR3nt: TGCAGTGCTAGACCAACTAGTACAGATACGCAGTATTTT; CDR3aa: CSARPTSTDTQYF
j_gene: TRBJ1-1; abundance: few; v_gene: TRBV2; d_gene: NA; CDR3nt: TGTGCCACTCAACTATATAGGGAAGTGAACACTGAAGCTTTCTTT; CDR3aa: CATQLYREVNTEAFF
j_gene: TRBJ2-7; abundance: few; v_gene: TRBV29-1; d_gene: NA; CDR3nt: TGCAGCGTTGAAGTAAGGGGACTCGCTACCTACGAGCAGTACTTC; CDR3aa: CSVEVRGLATYEQYF
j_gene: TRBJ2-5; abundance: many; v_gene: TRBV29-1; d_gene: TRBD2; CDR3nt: TGCAGCGCCGAAGCTACCCTAGCGGGAGGGTTGGAGACCCAGTACTTC; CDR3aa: CSAEATLAGGLETQYF
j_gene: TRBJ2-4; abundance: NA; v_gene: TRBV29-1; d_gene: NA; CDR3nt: TGCAGCGTGACCCCGGGGAGTCTAGCCAAAGACATTCAGTACTTC; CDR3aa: CSVTPGSLAKDIQYF
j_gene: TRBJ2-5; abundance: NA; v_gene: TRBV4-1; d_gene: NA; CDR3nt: TGCGCCAGCAGCCAAGTCACGGGCGAGACCCAGTACTTC; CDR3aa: CASSQVTGETQYF
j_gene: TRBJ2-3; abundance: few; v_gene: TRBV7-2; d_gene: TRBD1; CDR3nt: TGTGCCAGCCAGGGACAGATCACAGATACGCAGTATTTT; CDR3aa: CASQGQITDTQYF
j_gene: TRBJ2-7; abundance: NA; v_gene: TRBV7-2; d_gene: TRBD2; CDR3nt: TGTGCCAGCAGCTTAGCGCTAGCGGGGACCTCCTACGAGCAGTACTTC; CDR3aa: CASSLALAGTSYEQYF
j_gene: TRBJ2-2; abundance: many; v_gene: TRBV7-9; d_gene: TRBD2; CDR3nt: TGTGCCGTCGGGGGGGCAGTGAACACCGGGGAGCTGTTTTTT; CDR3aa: CAVGGAVNTGELFF
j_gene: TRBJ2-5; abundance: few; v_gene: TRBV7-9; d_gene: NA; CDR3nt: TGTGCCAGCAGCTTAGGGTCCTATCAGTGGGAGACCCAGTACTTC; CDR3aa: CASSLGSYQWETQYF
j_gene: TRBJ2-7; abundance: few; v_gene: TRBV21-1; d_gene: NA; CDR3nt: TGTGCCAGCAGCAATCTATCCCAGGGAGAGCAGTACTTC; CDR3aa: CASSNLSQGEQYF
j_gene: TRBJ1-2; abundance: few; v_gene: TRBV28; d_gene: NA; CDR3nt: TGTGCCAGTTTCGGTCAGGGGAACTATGGCTACACCTTC; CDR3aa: CASFGQGNYGYTF
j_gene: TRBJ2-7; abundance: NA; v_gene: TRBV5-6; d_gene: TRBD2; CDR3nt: TGTGCCAGCAGCTCCGGGCGGAGGACTAGCGGGAGTCTCTACGAGCAGTACTTC; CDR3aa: CASSSGRRTSGSLYEQYF
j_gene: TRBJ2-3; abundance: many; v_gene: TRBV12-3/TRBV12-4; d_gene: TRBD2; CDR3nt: TGTGCCAGCAGTGGGGGGGGTAGCGGGAGTTGGGATACGCAGTATTTT; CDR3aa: CASSGGGSGSWDTQYF
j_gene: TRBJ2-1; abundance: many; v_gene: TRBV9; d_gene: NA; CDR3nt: TGTGCCAGCAGCGCCCCAAGGGGCGAGCAGTTCTTC; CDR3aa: CASSAPRGEQFF
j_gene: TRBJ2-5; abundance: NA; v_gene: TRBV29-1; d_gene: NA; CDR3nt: TGCAGCGTTGGGGGATCGGGCGGCAGCCGGGAGACCCAGTACTTC; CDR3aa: CSVGGSGGSRETQYF
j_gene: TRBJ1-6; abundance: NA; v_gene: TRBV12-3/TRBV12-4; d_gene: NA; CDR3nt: TGTGCCAGCATCCGAGCGGGGTTCAATTCACCCCTCCACTTT; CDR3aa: CASIRAGFNSPLHF
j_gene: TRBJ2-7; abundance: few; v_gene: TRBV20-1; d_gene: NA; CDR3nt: TGCAGTGCTAGAGATGGGGAAAGAGGTGGGGGGGAGCAGTACTTC; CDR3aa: CSARDGERGGGEQYF
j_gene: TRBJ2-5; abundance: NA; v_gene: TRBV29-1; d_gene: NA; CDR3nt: TGCAGCGTTCGGCGGGGAGCCCTCCAAGAGACCCAGTACTTC; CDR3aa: CSVRRGALQETQYF
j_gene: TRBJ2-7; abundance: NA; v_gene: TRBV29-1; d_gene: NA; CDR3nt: TGCAGCGTTGGTAGGGCCGGGCGAGAGCAGTACTTC; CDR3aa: CSVGRAGREQYF
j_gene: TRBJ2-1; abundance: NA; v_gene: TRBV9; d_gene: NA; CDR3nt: TGTGCCAGCAGCGTAGACGGAATACAATACAATGAGCAGTTCTTC; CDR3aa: CASSVDGIQYNEQFF